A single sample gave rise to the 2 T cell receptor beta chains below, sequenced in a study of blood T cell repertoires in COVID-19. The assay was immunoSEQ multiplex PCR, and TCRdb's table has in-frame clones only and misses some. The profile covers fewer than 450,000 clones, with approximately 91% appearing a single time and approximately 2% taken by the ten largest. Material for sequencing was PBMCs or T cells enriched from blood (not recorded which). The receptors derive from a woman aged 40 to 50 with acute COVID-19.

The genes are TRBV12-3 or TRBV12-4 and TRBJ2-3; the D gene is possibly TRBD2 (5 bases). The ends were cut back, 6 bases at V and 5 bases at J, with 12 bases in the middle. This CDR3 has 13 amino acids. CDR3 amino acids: CASSPELEDTQYF. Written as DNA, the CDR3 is TGTGCCAGCAGCCCCGAACTAGAAGATACGCAGTATTTT.

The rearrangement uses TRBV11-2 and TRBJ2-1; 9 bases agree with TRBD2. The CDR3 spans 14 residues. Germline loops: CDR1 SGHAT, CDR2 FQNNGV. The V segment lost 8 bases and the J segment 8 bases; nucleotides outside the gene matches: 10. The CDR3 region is CASALTSGLDEQFF. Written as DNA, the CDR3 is TGTGCCAGCGCTTTGACTAGCGGCCTCGATGAGCAGTTCTTC.